The clone carrying this TCR beta chain was seen a handful of times. TCRdb recomputed calls from the RT-PCR reads with MiXCR, one row per CDR3 protein. Counted here are almost 700,000 distinct CDR3 sequences, more than 13% occurring once; the ten biggest clones make up 3.6%. After removal of 4 bases from V and 6 bases from J, the junction contained 11 bases not matched to a gene. CDR3 size: 16 residues. Per the germline V gene, CDR1 is LNHNV and CDR2 is YYDKDF (reference sequence). The specimen sequenced was memory CD4+ T cells from blood. The clonotype comes from a female donor in good health, serving as a healthy control. The chain is built from TRBV15 and TRBJ2-7; the match to TRBD2 covers 11 bases. CDR3 residues: CATSKMGLADTGEQYF. In DNA form, the CDR3 reads TGTGCCACCAGCAAAATGGGACTAGCGGATACGGGCGAGCAGTACTTC.